This is a list of T cell receptor beta chains from one sample in a study of T-cell reconstitution after alpha-beta-depleted transplantation in children. One entry per CDR3 protein, called by TCRdb with MiXCR from the PCR reads. The sample shows 300,000 to 400,000 distinct CDR3 sequences, about 16% of them seen only once. Specimen: PBMCs, mostly from graft donor cells, collected 360 days after TCRalphabeta/CD19-depleted stem cell transplant. The source is a male patient between 2 and 15 years old who had a stem cell transplant for acute lymphoblastic leukemia, so the T cells may come from the graft donor. CDR3s leave out the opening cysteine and the closing phenylalanine or tryptophan. Fields, in order: J gene, V gene, CDR3 protein.

TRBJ2-5,TRBV10-3,AIMKGTGGRETQY
TRBJ2-7,TRBV5-1,ASSLFRGSDEQY
TRBJ2-7,TRBV27,ASSPGLGEYEQY
TRBJ2-1,TRBV19,ASSLTGGPAEQF
TRBJ2-6,TRBV4-3,ASSPNLLAGLPGANVLT
TRBJ1-3,TRBV10-3,AISDRDSLSGNTIY
TRBJ2-7,TRBV10-3,AISAGGSYEQY
TRBJ2-3,TRBV11-2,ASSLVMAGLALNTDTQY
TRBJ2-1,TRBV6-2/TRBV6-3,ASSAYRTSGSHEQF
TRBJ2-5,TRBV2,ASSADWFQETQY
TRBJ2-4,TRBV4-3,ASSQDEWTYQY
TRBJ2-7,TRBV12-3/TRBV12-4,ASSFGDLLTYEQY
TRBJ2-7,TRBV15,ATSKTEIYEQY
TRBJ2-7,TRBV2,ASSGELVAGYEQY
TRBJ2-5,TRBV4-1,ASSPFDMGWETQY
TRBJ2-5,TRBV5-1,ASSLWEGSETQY
TRBJ2-1,TRBV5-6,ASSHRDSLPF
TRBJ1-4,TRBV29-1,SVVSVNEKLF
TRBJ2-4,TRBV12-3/TRBV12-4,ATSFPLAKNIQY
TRBJ2-5,TRBV9,ASSVETRGKRY
TRBJ1-1,TRBV20-1,SARWGDRDAF
TRBJ2-1,TRBV4-2,ASSQVRTSGEVGNEQF
TRBJ2-5,TRBV20-1,SARATSIGGETQY
TRBJ2-3,TRBV12-3/TRBV12-4,ASSDWRATDTQY
TRBJ1-1,TRBV12-3/TRBV12-4,ASSLAPGQLTEAF
TRBJ1-5,TRBV12-3/TRBV12-4,ASSLVFGTGGTPQH